This T cell receptor beta chain is from a study of blood T cell repertoires in COVID-19. The table came from immunoSEQ multiplex PCR; TCRdb's copy has only in-frame clones and leaves some out. The sample lists 180,000 or so clones, about 87% occurring once. This clone was observed a single time. The V gene lost 1 base and the J gene lost 2 bases, with 9 bases spanning the gap. This CDR3 is built from 15 residues. The germline V gene encodes CDR1 GTSNPN and CDR2 SVGIG (reference sequence). This TCR derives from a man between 18 and 35 years old with active or convalescent COVID-19. The sequenced material came from peripheral blood. This chain links TRBV30 with TRBJ2-6, with a weak D call TRBD1 (5 bases). Here the CDR3 reads CAWSARETGANVLTF. The CDR3 bases are TGTGCCTGGAGTGCCAGGGAAACTGGGGCCAACGTCCTGACTTTC.